These T cell receptor beta chains were read from a single sample in a study of T cells in localized non-small cell lung cancer. The data were produced by immunoSEQ multiplex PCR, yet TCRdb's version contains in-frame clones alone and is incomplete. In the table there are more than 15,000 clones, roughly 85% of which are singletons. The sequencing here drew on peripheral blood, taken before any cancer treatment. All receptors come from a male donor at least 60 years old with stage I lung adenocarcinoma. The CDR3 runs from the conserved cysteine through the conserved F or W. The D gene is left open where the match is weak. Not every row has a clone size; where given, it reads once, few, many or a size class.

j_gene: TRBJ1-5
v_gene: TRBV2
d_gene: TRBD1
abundance: NA
CDR3aa: CASRDRVSQPQHF
CDR3nt: TGTGCCAGCAGAGACAGGGTTAGTCAGCCCCAGCATTTT

j_gene: TRBJ2-3
v_gene: TRBV6-5
d_gene: TRBD2
abundance: NA
CDR3aa: CASRARRDLAGTQYF
CDR3nt: TGTGCCAGCAGGGCCCGGCGGGACTTAGCGGGTACGCAGTATTTT

j_gene: TRBJ1-3
v_gene: TRBV15
d_gene: TRBD1
abundance: NA
CDR3aa: CATSRKAGGVGNTIYF
CDR3nt: TGTGCCACCAGCAGAAAAGCAGGGGGCGTGGGAAACACCATATATTTT

j_gene: TRBJ1-1
v_gene: TRBV9
d_gene: NA
abundance: NA
CDR3aa: CASSVATGVGMLNTEAFF
CDR3nt: TGTGCCAGCAGCGTAGCTACGGGGGTGGGGATGCTGAACACTGAAGCTTTCTTT

j_gene: TRBJ2-5
v_gene: TRBV5-6
d_gene: NA
abundance: few
CDR3aa: CASSLSETQYF
CDR3nt: TGTGCCAGCAGCTTGTCAGAGACCCAGTACTTC

j_gene: TRBJ2-7
v_gene: TRBV6-5
d_gene: TRBD2
abundance: NA
CDR3aa: CASSLGLAGPYEQYF
CDR3nt: TGTGCCAGCAGTTTAGGTCTAGCGGGACCTTACGAGCAGTACTTC

j_gene: TRBJ2-2
v_gene: TRBV9
d_gene: NA
abundance: NA
CDR3aa: CASSVHLTGTMNTGELFF
CDR3nt: TGTGCCAGCAGCGTACACTTAACCGGGACAATGAACACCGGGGAGCTGTTTTTT

j_gene: TRBJ2-2
v_gene: TRBV5-6
d_gene: TRBD1
abundance: NA
CDR3aa: CASSLTQGPLPGELFF
CDR3nt: TGTGCCAGCAGCTTGACACAGGGGCCCCTTCCCGGGGAGCTGTTTTTT

j_gene: TRBJ1-1
v_gene: TRBV10-3
d_gene: NA
abundance: NA
CDR3aa: CAISERRGDTEAFF
CDR3nt: TGTGCCATCAGTGAGCGCAGGGGAGACACTGAAGCTTTCTTT

j_gene: TRBJ2-5
v_gene: TRBV6-1
d_gene: NA
abundance: few
CDR3aa: CASNTQGQETQYF
CDR3nt: TGTGCCAGCAACACCCAGGGGCAAGAGACCCAGTACTTC

j_gene: TRBJ2-6
v_gene: TRBV28
d_gene: NA
abundance: NA
CDR3aa: CASSSLDRRSVLTF
CDR3nt: TGTGCCAGCAGTTCCCTTGACAGGAGGAGTGTCCTGACTTTC

j_gene: TRBJ2-5
v_gene: TRBV6-1
d_gene: NA
abundance: NA
CDR3aa: CASSALSETQYF
CDR3nt: TGTGCCAGCAGTGCCCTGAGCGAGACCCAGTACTTC

j_gene: TRBJ2-2
v_gene: TRBV6-1
d_gene: NA
abundance: few
CDR3aa: CASSEIGDSGELFF
CDR3nt: TGTGCCAGCAGTGAGATCGGGGATTCCGGGGAGCTGTTTTTT

j_gene: TRBJ2-1
v_gene: TRBV13
d_gene: NA
abundance: once
CDR3aa: CASSFGRSSYNEQFF
CDR3nt: TGTGCCAGCAGCTTCGGGAGAAGCTCCTACAATGAGCAGTTCTTC

j_gene: TRBJ1-2
v_gene: TRBV27
d_gene: NA
abundance: once
CDR3aa: CASSAGLGGYTF
CDR3nt: TGTGCCAGCAGTGCTGGCTTGGGAGGCTACACCTTC

j_gene: TRBJ2-7
v_gene: TRBV6-1
d_gene: TRBD1
abundance: NA
CDR3aa: CASVGTGLYEQYF
CDR3nt: TGTGCCAGCGTCGGGACAGGGCTTTACGAGCAGTACTTC

j_gene: TRBJ1-2
v_gene: TRBV6-6
d_gene: NA
abundance: NA
CDR3aa: CASSYDRGSSYGYTF
CDR3nt: TGTGCCAGCAGTTACGACAGAGGGTCCTCTTATGGCTACACCTTC

j_gene: TRBJ2-7
v_gene: TRBV18
d_gene: NA
abundance: NA
CDR3aa: CASSPGGGGPGEQYF
CDR3nt: TGTGCCAGCTCCCCAGGGGGAGGCGGTCCAGGGGAGCAGTACTTC

j_gene: TRBJ1-4
v_gene: TRBV5-6
d_gene: TRBD1
abundance: NA
CDR3aa: CASSEYRGEATNEKLFF
CDR3nt: TGTGCCAGCAGCGAATACAGGGGCGAGGCAACTAATGAAAAACTGTTTTTT

j_gene: TRBJ2-7
v_gene: TRBV29-1
d_gene: NA
abundance: medium-sized
CDR3aa: CSYGPSSYEQYF
CDR3nt: TGCAGCTACGGACCCTCTTCCTACGAGCAGTACTTC

j_gene: TRBJ2-1
v_gene: TRBV30
d_gene: TRBD1
abundance: NA
CDR3aa: CAHGEAGGRGEQFF
CDR3nt: TGTGCCCACGGCGAGGCAGGGGGTAGGGGGGAGCAGTTCTTC

j_gene: TRBJ1-1
v_gene: TRBV2
d_gene: NA
abundance: NA
CDR3aa: CASSELSTSEAFF
CDR3nt: TGTGCCAGCAGTGAACTGAGTACCTCGGAAGCTTTCTTT

j_gene: TRBJ2-1
v_gene: TRBV6-1
d_gene: TRBD2
abundance: NA
CDR3aa: CDSSGGRGSVPSYNEQFF
CDR3nt: TGTGACAGCAGTGGCGGGAGAGGTAGCGTCCCTTCCTACAATGAGCAGTTCTTC

j_gene: TRBJ1-6
v_gene: TRBV7-2
d_gene: TRBD1
abundance: NA
CDR3aa: CASSLAGGAVSPLHF
CDR3nt: TGTGCCAGCAGCTTAGCAGGGGGCGCAGTCTCACCCCTCCACTTT

j_gene: TRBJ2-2
v_gene: TRBV28
d_gene: NA
abundance: NA
CDR3aa: CASSSLWGTGELFF
CDR3nt: TGTGCCAGCAGTTCCCTTTGGGGCACCGGGGAGCTGTTTTTT

j_gene: TRBJ2-7
v_gene: TRBV28
d_gene: NA
abundance: few
CDR3aa: CASSLKTYPIYEQYF
CDR3nt: TGTGCCAGCAGTTTGAAGACCTACCCTATATACGAGCAGTACTTC

j_gene: TRBJ2-3
v_gene: TRBV18
d_gene: NA
abundance: NA
CDR3aa: CASSPDGTDTQYF
CDR3nt: TGTGCCAGCTCACCCGACGGAACAGATACGCAGTATTTT

j_gene: TRBJ2-3
v_gene: TRBV7-9
d_gene: TRBD1
abundance: NA
CDR3aa: CASRGTGQGYRNTQYF
CDR3nt: TGTGCCAGCAGGGGAACGGGACAGGGGTACCGAAATACGCAGTATTTT

j_gene: TRBJ2-2
v_gene: TRBV18
d_gene: NA
abundance: few
CDR3aa: CASSLQDSTGELFF
CDR3nt: TGTGCCAGCTCACTACAGGACTCCACCGGGGAGCTGTTTTTT

j_gene: TRBJ1-1
v_gene: TRBV10-3
d_gene: NA
abundance: NA
CDR3aa: CAISPTLSREGDTEAFF
CDR3nt: TGTGCCATCAGTCCCACCCTTTCCCGGGAAGGCGACACTGAAGCTTTCTTT

j_gene: TRBJ1-5
v_gene: TRBV4-3
d_gene: NA
abundance: NA
CDR3aa: CASSQDLYGRGNQPQHF
CDR3nt: TGCGCCAGCAGCCAAGATTTATATGGCCGGGGCAATCAGCCCCAGCATTTT

j_gene: TRBJ1-5
v_gene: TRBV19
d_gene: NA
abundance: NA
CDR3aa: CASTPQGGSQPQHF
CDR3nt: TGTGCCAGTACCCCCCAGGGCGGCAGTCAGCCCCAGCATTTT

j_gene: TRBJ2-7
v_gene: TRBV5-1
d_gene: TRBD2
abundance: NA
CDR3aa: CASSRTRYYEQYF
CDR3nt: TGCGCCAGCAGCCGGACTAGATACTACGAGCAGTACTTC

j_gene: TRBJ2-1
v_gene: TRBV11-3
d_gene: NA
abundance: NA
CDR3aa: CASSSQQDNEQFF
CDR3nt: TGTGCCAGCAGCTCCCAACAGGACAATGAGCAGTTCTTC

j_gene: TRBJ1-2
v_gene: TRBV20-1
d_gene: NA
abundance: NA
CDR3aa: CSAPQDYTF
CDR3nt: TGCAGTGCTCCGCAGGACTACACCTTC

j_gene: TRBJ2-3
v_gene: TRBV6-1
d_gene: NA
abundance: NA
CDR3aa: CASSVRDADTQYF
CDR3nt: TGTGCCAGCAGTGTCAGGGATGCAGATACGCAGTATTTT

j_gene: TRBJ1-2
v_gene: TRBV7-7
d_gene: NA
abundance: NA
CDR3aa: CASSPRTAYGYTF
CDR3nt: TGTGCTAGCAGCCCCCGCACGGCCTATGGCTACACCTTC

j_gene: TRBJ2-7
v_gene: TRBV19
d_gene: TRBD1
abundance: once
CDR3aa: CASSIGTGTYEQYF
CDR3nt: TGTGCCAGTAGTATCGGGACAGGGACCTACGAGCAGTACTTC

j_gene: TRBJ1-1
v_gene: TRBV18
d_gene: NA
abundance: NA
CDR3aa: CASSPQTGRANTEAFF
CDR3nt: TGTGCCAGCTCACCACAGACCGGACGGGCGAACACTGAAGCTTTCTTT

j_gene: TRBJ2-7
v_gene: TRBV7-2
d_gene: TRBD2
abundance: NA
CDR3aa: CASTGGAGSYENNEQYF
CDR3nt: TGTGCCAGCACCGGGGGGGCAGGGAGTTACGAAAATAACGAGCAGTACTTC

j_gene: TRBJ1-1
v_gene: TRBV7-3
d_gene: NA
abundance: few
CDR3aa: CASSSGGNTEAFF
CDR3nt: TGTGCCAGCAGCTCGGGGGGGAACACTGAAGCTTTCTTT

j_gene: TRBJ2-2
v_gene: TRBV9
d_gene: NA
abundance: NA
CDR3aa: CASSVDMAANTGELFF
CDR3nt: TGTGCCAGCAGCGTAGATATGGCGGCGAACACCGGGGAGCTGTTTTTT

j_gene: TRBJ2-4
v_gene: TRBV28
d_gene: NA
abundance: NA
CDR3aa: CASSGGHRNIQYF
CDR3nt: TGTGCCAGCAGTGGAGGACATCGGAACATTCAGTACTTC

j_gene: TRBJ2-5
v_gene: TRBV7-8
d_gene: NA
abundance: NA
CDR3aa: CASSLRLSTVEYF
CDR3nt: TGTGCCAGCAGCTTGCGGCTCTCTACGGTAGAGTACTTC

j_gene: TRBJ1-2
v_gene: TRBV28
d_gene: NA
abundance: NA
CDR3aa: CASSLGGYGYTF
CDR3nt: TGTGCCAGCAGTTTAGGTGGCTATGGCTACACCTTC

j_gene: TRBJ1-2
v_gene: TRBV2
d_gene: NA
abundance: NA
CDR3aa: CASTFTTNYGYTF
CDR3nt: TGTGCCAGCACCTTCACCACGAACTATGGCTACACCTTC

j_gene: TRBJ2-4
v_gene: TRBV15
d_gene: NA
abundance: NA
CDR3aa: CATSRLDGLAKNIQYF
CDR3nt: TGTGCCACCAGCAGACTGGACGGATTAGCCAAAAACATTCAGTACTTC

j_gene: TRBJ2-7
v_gene: TRBV5-1
d_gene: NA
abundance: NA
CDR3aa: CASSQGALGGYDEQYF
CDR3nt: TGCGCCAGCAGCCAAGGGGCCCTTGGGGGATACGACGAGCAGTACTTC

j_gene: TRBJ2-2
v_gene: TRBV6-5
d_gene: NA
abundance: NA
CDR3aa: CASSWETGNTGELFF
CDR3nt: TGTGCCAGCAGTTGGGAGACAGGGAACACCGGGGAGCTGTTTTTT

j_gene: TRBJ2-7
v_gene: TRBV7-3
d_gene: NA
abundance: NA
CDR3aa: CASSVLGVPSEQYF
CDR3nt: TGTGCCAGCAGCGTTCTCGGGGTACCCTCCGAGCAGTACTTC

j_gene: TRBJ2-3
v_gene: TRBV7-2
d_gene: NA
abundance: NA
CDR3aa: CASSPRGPDTQYF
CDR3nt: TGTGCCAGCAGCCCCCGAGGTCCAGATACGCAGTATTTT

j_gene: TRBJ1-5
v_gene: TRBV30
d_gene: TRBD1
abundance: NA
CDR3aa: CACETGGNNQPQHF
CDR3nt: TGTGCCTGTGAGACAGGGGGCAACAATCAGCCCCAGCATTTT

j_gene: TRBJ1-6
v_gene: TRBV6-5
d_gene: TRBD1
abundance: NA
CDR3aa: CASSCTGTVNSPLHF
CDR3nt: TGTGCCAGCAGTTGCACCGGGACAGTCAATTCACCCCTCCACTTT

j_gene: TRBJ1-2
v_gene: TRBV19
d_gene: NA
abundance: once
CDR3aa: CASRPGGVYGYTF
CDR3nt: TGTGCCAGTCGGCCCGGGGGGGTATATGGCTACACCTTC

j_gene: TRBJ1-4
v_gene: TRBV6-6
d_gene: NA
abundance: NA
CDR3aa: CASRSPNEKLFF
CDR3nt: TGTGCCAGCAGATCCCCTAATGAAAAACTGTTTTTT

j_gene: TRBJ2-2
v_gene: TRBV7-8
d_gene: NA
abundance: NA
CDR3aa: CASWRTNANTGELFF
CDR3nt: TGTGCCAGCTGGAGGACCAACGCGAACACCGGGGAGCTGTTTTTT